The 26 T cell receptor beta chains below were found in one sample sequenced in a study of T cell repertoires in aging, cancer and after chemotherapy. Multiplex touch-down PCR with TRB-A/B primers amplified rearranged V-D-J TRB sequences. TCRdb re-called the multiplex PCR reads with MiXCR, one entry per CDR3 protein. The sample consists of approximately 8,300 distinct CDR3 sequences, roughly a third of them appearing once. TCR beta rearrangements were amplified from peripheral blood genomic DNA. Sequencing was done on a sample of blood. The receptors come from a human donor in good health. The donor label of this sample is uncertain.

The chain has TRBV7-9 and TRBJ1-5, with D unresolved. The V gene lost 2 bases and the J gene lost 7 bases, with 9 bases spanning the gap. There are 13 residues in the CDR3. Germline lookup yields CDR1 SEHNR and CDR2 FQNEAQ (reference sequence). CDR3 sequence: CASSLKVGQPQHF. The CDR3 DNA sequence: TGTGCCAGCAGCTTAAAGGTCGGGCAGCCCCAGCATTTT.

This chain joins TRBV24-1 and TRBJ1-2; no reliable D call. From germline, CDR1 is KGHDR and CDR2 SFDVKD. The ends were cut back, 5 bases at V and 5 bases at J, with 23 bases in the middle. There are 17 residues in the CDR3. The DNA of the CDR3 is TGTGCCACCAGTGGCCCCTTGGGATCAGACCGAGTTTATGGCTACACCTTC. As protein: CATSGPLGSDRVYGYTF.

This chain connects TRBV14 to TRBJ2-5; D gene uncertain. Trimming pared 4 bases from V and 3 bases from J, leaving 6 bases between. CDR1 and CDR2 from the germline V gene are SGHDN and FVKESK. There are 12 residues in the CDR3. The CDR3 nucleotides are TGTGCCAGCAGCCGCATGAAAGAGACCCAGTACTTC. Encoded protein: CASSRMKETQYF.

By sample share, this clonotype is medium-sized. The rearrangement links TRBV19 to TRBJ2-1, with 10 bases aligning to TRBD2. The CDR3 consists of 17 residues. Germline V gives CDR1 LNHDA, CDR2 SQIVND (reference sequence). The V segment lost 3 bases and the J segment 0 bases; nucleotides outside the gene matches: 5. The CDR3 region is CASSIHPSGGSYNEQFF. CDR3 bases: TGTGCCAGTAGTATCCACCCTAGCGGGGGCTCCTACAATGAGCAGTTCTTC.

This clonotype turned up a few times. The chain combines TRBV27 with TRBJ2-5, with D perhaps given as TRBD1 or TRBD2 (6 bases each). Germline CDR1 reads MNHEY; CDR2 reads SMNVEV (reference sequence). The CDR3 spans 13 residues. Between the trimmed V and J ends, which lost 5 bases and 3 bases, there was a span of 10 bases. CDR3 nucleotide sequence: TGTGCCAGCAGTCGGGGGCCGGAAGAGACCCAGTACTTC. It codes for CASSRGPEETQYF.

V gene TRBV6-5 combines with J gene TRBJ1-1; tentative D call: TRBD1 (6 bases). V lost 8 bases and J lost 5, with 18 bases in between. This CDR3 is 14 amino acids long. In germline, CDR1 is MNHEY, CDR2 SVGAGI. CDR3 sequence (DNA): TGTGCCAGCGGCAGGGAGGGGGGTTCGACTGAAGCTTTCTTT. Translated: CASGREGGSTEAFF.

The rearrangement joins TRBV18 to TRBJ1-1, with D uncertain. Trimming took off 2 bases at V and 4 bases at J, with 8 bases between the two ends. The CDR3 totals 13 residues. The germline CDR1 and CDR2 sequences are KGHSH and LQKENI. CDR3 bases: TGTGCCAGCTCACCAGGGGAAAGCACTGAAGCTTTCTTT. Translated: CASSPGESTEAFF.

The rearrangement links TRBV7-9 to TRBJ2-3; 7 bases match TRBD2. CDR1 and CDR2 (germline): SEHNR, FQNEAQ (reference sequence). This CDR3 has 16 residues. The V and J ends lost 4 bases and 3 bases, in that order; junction bases with no gene match: 10. The CDR3 DNA reads as TGTGCCAGCAGCTCTGGTTTAAGAGCGGGGACAGATACGCAGTATTTT. Translated, it gives CASSSGLRAGTDTQYF.

To note about this clonotype: With a much larger clone just one base away, this may be a read error. The chain carries TRBV6-5 and TRBJ1-1, with 8 bases lining up with TRBD1. The trim removed 6 bases at V and 8 bases at J, leaving 11 bases unmatched. The CDR3 runs 14 residues. The V gene's germline CDR1 is MNHEY and CDR2 SVGAGI. The CDR3 is CASRKPGTGLEAFF. The CDR3 DNA reads TGTGCCAGCAGAAAACCGGGGACAGGCCTCGAAGCTTTCTTT.

The chain employs TRBV12-3 or TRBV12-4 and TRBJ2-2; D perhaps matches TRBD1 (6 bases). The ends were cut back, 6 bases at V and 13 bases at J, with 18 bases in the middle. The CDR3 is made up of 13 amino acids. CDR3 nucleotides: TGTGCCAGCAGCCCACAGGGAAGTCGTGGGCTGTTTTTT. Translating it yields CASSPQGSRGLFF.

The J gene is TRBJ1-4, the V gene TRBV6-1; 8 bases map to TRBD1. Germline assignment: CDR1 MNHNS and CDR2 SASEGT. The junction had 9 bases not matched to a gene; V was cut back by 2 bases and J by 7 bases. This CDR3 is built from 16 residues. The CDR3 sequence: CASSERRTGRGEKLFF. CDR3 in DNA: TGTGCCAGCAGTGAACGGAGGACAGGGAGAGGTGAAAAACTGTTTTTT.

In this sample, this clonotype is medium-sized. The chain combines TRBV18 with TRBJ2-1, with D perhaps TRBD1 (6 bases). The CDR3 contains 15 residues. V lost 4 bases to trimming and J lost 0 bases, with 10 bases between them. The germline V gene encodes CDR1 KGHSH and CDR2 LQKENI. This chain's CDR3 is CASSHQGNSYNEQFF. Written as DNA, the CDR3 is TGTGCCAGCTCACATCAGGGGAACTCCTACAATGAGCAGTTCTTC.

The V and J genes are TRBV6-1 and TRBJ2-5; TRBD2 matches 10 bases. The V gene end was trimmed by 3 bases and the J gene end by 4 bases; junction bases not matched to a gene: 8. Germline loops: CDR1 MNHNS, CDR2 SASEGT. This CDR3 is built from 16 residues. Here the CDR3 DNA reads TGTGCCAGCAGTGACATTCGAGCGGGGGGGCCAGAGACCCAGTACTTC. Protein: CASSDIRAGGPETQYF.

The table lists this clonotype with a few counts. The rearrangement joins TRBV6-5 to TRBJ2-1; possible D gene TRBD2, 7 bases. Trimming removed 7 bases from V and 0 bases from J, with 10 bases in between. This CDR3 contains 14 residues. CDR1 and CDR2 (germline): MNHEY, SVGAGI. The CDR3 DNA reads as TGTGCCAGCAAGGGGGGGAGCTCCTACAATGAGCAGTTCTTC. Translation gives CASKGGSSYNEQFF.

This clonotype was detected a few times. This chain uses TRBV5-1 with TRBJ2-7, with D unclear. V was pared by 1 base and J by 0 bases, with 14 bases between. The CDR3 totals 16 residues. Germline lookup yields CDR1 SGHRS and CDR2 YFSETQ. CDR3 nucleotides: TGCGCCAGCAGCTTGTCCATCTCGGTGGTCTCCTACGAGCAGTACTTC. Protein: CASSLSISVVSYEQYF.

V usage is TRBV6-5 and J usage is TRBJ1-4; 9 bases align to TRBD1. This CDR3 is 16 amino acids long. J was trimmed by 6 bases and V by 5 bases; bases with no gene match: 10. Germline V gene data show CDR1 as MNHEY and CDR2 as SVGAGI. CDR3 region: CASSQDRGNGDEKLFF. The CDR3 region has the DNA TGTGCCAGCAGTCAGGACAGGGGAAACGGTGATGAAAAACTGTTTTTT.

The V gene is TRBV5-5, the J gene TRBJ1-6; the D is unclear. Deletions cut 0 bases from V and 5 bases from J, with 6 bases between. This CDR3 has 14 amino acids. Germline loops: CDR1 SGHKS, CDR2 YYEKEE (reference sequence). Here the CDR3 reads CASSLAGDNSPLHF. CDR3 DNA sequence: TGTGCCAGCAGCTTGGCCGGGGATAATTCACCCCTCCACTTT. The variable domain in full, with the rest retrieved from reference TRBV5-5 and TRBJ1-6, is DAGVTQSPTHLIKTRGQQVTLRCSPISGHKSVSWYQQVLGQGPQFIFQYYEKEERGRGNFPDRFSARQFPNYSSELNVNALLLGDSALYLCASSLAGDNSPLHFGNGTRLTVT.

The V gene is TRBV27, the J gene TRBJ2-2; D is undetermined. This CDR3 spans 13 amino acids. In germline, CDR1 is MNHEY, CDR2 SMNVEV (reference sequence). With 2 bases removed from V and 4 bases from J, the gap between germline ends came to 5 bases. The CDR3 here is CASSLVGTGELFF. The CDR3 DNA sequence: TGTGCCAGCAGTTTAGTCGGCACCGGGGAGCTGTTTTTT.

This clonotype rates as medium-sized. The chain carries TRBV29-1 and TRBJ2-7; D is perhaps TRBD2 (6 bases). V was shortened by 8 bases and J by 0 bases, with 14 bases between the two germline ends. This CDR3 has 13 amino acids. The germline V gene encodes CDR1 SQVTM and CDR2 ANQGSEA. The CDR3 loop is CSRGASSSYEQYF. CDR3 DNA sequence: TGCAGCCGCGGGGCCAGTAGCTCCTACGAGCAGTACTTC.

The V gene is TRBV13, the J gene TRBJ1-3, with 7 nucleotides matching TRBD1. Germline V gene sequence: CDR1 PRHDT, CDR2 FYEKMQ (reference sequence). CDR3 length equals 16 residues. V was clipped by 6 bases and J by 0 bases; unmatched bases: 8. The CDR3 sequence: CASRGPGQISGNTIYF. The CDR3, as DNA: TGTGCCAGCAGAGGGCCGGGACAGATCTCTGGAAACACCATATATTTT. Full variable domain (remainder filled in from reference TRBV13 and TRBJ1-3): AAGVIQSPRHLIKEKRETATLKCYPIPRHDTVYWYQQGPGQDPQFLISFYEKMQSDKGSIPDRFSAQQFSDYHSELNMSSLELGDSALYFCASRGPGQISGNTIYFGEGSWLTVV.

This chain links TRBV18 with TRBJ1-2; 7 bases map to TRBD1. The germline V gene has CDR1 KGHSH and CDR2 LQKENI. This CDR3 is 13 amino acids long. V was clipped by 4 bases and J by 6 bases; unmatched bases: 5. The CDR3 reads CASSLRQGDGYTF. CDR3 in DNA: TGTGCCAGCTCACTCCGACAGGGTGATGGCTACACCTTC.

This chain joins TRBV6-2 or TRBV6-3 and TRBJ2-7; D unclear. The V gene lost 4 bases and the J gene lost 0 bases, with 10 bases spanning the gap. CDR1 is MNHEY and CDR2 is SVGEGT in the germline V gene. The CDR3 length is 14 residues. CDR3 residues: CASSWSGASYEQYF. In DNA, the CDR3 is TGTGCCAGCAGTTGGTCGGGCGCCTCCTACGAGCAGTACTTC.

In its sample, this clonotype is medium-sized (0.01 to 0.1%). V usage is TRBV29-1 and J usage is TRBJ1-1, with TRBD1 identical over 8 bases. V shed 7 bases, J shed 0 bases, and the junction held 10 bases outside the gene matches. Germline CDR1 is SQVTM and CDR2 is ANQGSEA. This CDR3 is 15 amino acids long. CDR3 sequence: CSARQGWGMNTEAFF. DNA for the CDR3: TGCAGCGCCAGACAGGGGTGGGGAATGAACACTGAAGCTTTCTTT.

This chain uses TRBV29-1 with TRBJ2-3; D could derive from TRBD1 or TRBD2 (7 bases each). Deletions cut 7 bases from V and 4 bases from J, with 15 bases between. In germline, CDR1 is SQVTM, CDR2 ANQGSEA. The CDR3 totals 13 residues. The CDR3 loop is CSAETGRADTQYF. The CDR3, as DNA: TGCAGCGCTGAGACAGGGAGGGCAGATACGCAGTATTTT.

This clonotype appeared a single time. V usage is TRBV5-4 and J usage is TRBJ1-3; weak D call: TRBD1 (6 bases). The CDR3 has 15 amino acids. V shed 5 bases and J shed 4 bases, with 16 bases lying between them. Germline-derived CDR1 and CDR2 are SGHNT and YYREEE (reference sequence). The CDR3 nucleotides are TGTGCCAGCAGTCCCGGGGGGGCAGCAGGAAACACCATATATTTT. This translates into CASSPGGAAGNTIYF.

This clonotype was seen more than once but under ten times. The CDR3 protein is CATSRRSVRYTDTQYF. The CDR3 DNA is TGTGCCACCAGCCGGCGATCGGTCAGGTACACAGATACGCAGTATTTT. This rearrangement joins TRBV27 to TRBJ2-3; D ambiguous. Germline V gene data show CDR1 as MNHEY and CDR2 as SMNVEV (reference sequence). V gave up 10 bases and J gave up 2 bases, with 22 bases separating them. The CDR3 runs to 16 residues.